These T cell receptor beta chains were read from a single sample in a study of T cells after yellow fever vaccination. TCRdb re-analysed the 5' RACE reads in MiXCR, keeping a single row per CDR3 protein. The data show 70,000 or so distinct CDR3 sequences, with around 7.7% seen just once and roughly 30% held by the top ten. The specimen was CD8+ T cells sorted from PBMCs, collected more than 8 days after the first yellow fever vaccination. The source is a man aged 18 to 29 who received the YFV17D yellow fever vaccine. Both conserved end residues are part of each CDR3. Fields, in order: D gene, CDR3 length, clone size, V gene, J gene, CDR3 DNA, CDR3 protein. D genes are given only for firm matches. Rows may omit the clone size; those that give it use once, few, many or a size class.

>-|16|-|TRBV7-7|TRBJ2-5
TGTGCTAGCAGCTTGGGGCCGCAGGGGATCCAAGAGACCCAGTACTTC
CASSLGPQGIQETQYF
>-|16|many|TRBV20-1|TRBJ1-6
TGCAGTGCTAGAGATCAAGGGTTGGGAGATAATTCACCCCTCCACTTT
CSARDQGLGDNSPLHF
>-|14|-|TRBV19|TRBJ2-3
TGTGCCAGTAGTTCAGACCCTCGGCCAGATACGCAGTATTTT
CASSSDPRPDTQYF
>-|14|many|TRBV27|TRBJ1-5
TGTGCCAGCAGTTTATCAGGCGGGAATCAGCCCCAGCATTTT
CASSLSGGNQPQHF
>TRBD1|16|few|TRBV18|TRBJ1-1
TGTGCCAGCTCACCCCCAGGCACAGGGGAAAACACTGAAGCTTTCTTT
CASSPPGTGENTEAFF
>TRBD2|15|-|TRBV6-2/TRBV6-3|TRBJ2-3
TGTGCCAGCACTTCACTAGCGGGGGTAGTTGATACGCAGTATTTT
CASTSLAGVVDTQYF
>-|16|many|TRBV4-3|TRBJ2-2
TGCGCCAGCAGCCAGGACCCTGGACAGATCACCGGGGAGCTGTTTTTT
CASSQDPGQITGELFF
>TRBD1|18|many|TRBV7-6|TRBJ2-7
TGTGCCAGCAGCTCTGGGGCAGGGGGAAGAAAAAAAGTCGACGAGCAGTACTTC
CASSSGAGGRKKVDEQYF
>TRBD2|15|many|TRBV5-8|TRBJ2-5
TGTGCCAGCACCCCGGGACTAGCGGGTGAAGAGACCCAGTACTTC
CASTPGLAGEETQYF
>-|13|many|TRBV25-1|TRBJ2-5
TGTGCCAGCATTCCGGGAGAGCAAGAGACCCAGTACTTC
CASIPGEQETQYF
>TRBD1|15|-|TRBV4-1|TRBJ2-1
TGCGCCAGCAGCGACCGGGACAGGGGACCCAATGAGCAGTTCTTC
CASSDRDRGPNEQFF
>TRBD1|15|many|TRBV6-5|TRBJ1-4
TGTGCCAGCAGTTACCGACAGGGCATTAATGAAAAACTGTTTTTT
CASSYRQGINEKLFF
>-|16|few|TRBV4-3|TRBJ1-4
TGCGCCAGCAGCCAAGATCTAGGGGAAGCTAATGAAAAACTGTTTTTT
CASSQDLGEANEKLFF
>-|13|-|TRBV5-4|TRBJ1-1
TGTGCCAGCAGACGGACAGAGAACACTGAAGCTTTCTTT
CASRRTENTEAFF
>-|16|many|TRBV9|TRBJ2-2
TGTGCCAGCTCCGCGCGAAGGGTAAAGAGCACCGGGGAGCTGTTTTTT
CASSARRVKSTGELFF
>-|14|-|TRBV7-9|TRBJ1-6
TGTGCCAGCAGCTTTCAGGGGAACGATTCACCCCTCCACTTT
CASSFQGNDSPLHF
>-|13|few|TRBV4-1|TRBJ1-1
TGCGCCAGCAACAGGGACGGTTATTCTGAAGCTTTCTTT
CASNRDGYSEAFF
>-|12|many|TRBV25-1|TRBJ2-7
TGTGCCAGCAGAAAACTAGCCTACGAGCAGTACTTC
CASRKLAYEQYF
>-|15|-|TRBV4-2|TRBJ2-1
TGTGCCAGCAGCCAAGAGGGACCCCTTAAAAGTGAGCAGTTCTTC
CASSQEGPLKSEQFF
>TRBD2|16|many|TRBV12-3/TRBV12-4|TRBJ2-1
TGTGCCAGCAACCACCCCCTAGCGGGGCATTACAATGAGCAGTTCTTC
CASNHPLAGHYNEQFF
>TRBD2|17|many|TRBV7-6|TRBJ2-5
TGTGCCAGCAGCCAACAGCTAGCGGAAATACCCCAAGAGACCCAGTACTTC
CASSQQLAEIPQETQYF
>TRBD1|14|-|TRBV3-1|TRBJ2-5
TGTGCCAGCAGCCCTGACAGGGGGCGAGAGACCCAGTACTTC
CASSPDRGRETQYF
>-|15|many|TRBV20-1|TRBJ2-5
TGCAGTGCTGACCCCGTTAGCGGAGTCGGAGAGACCCAGTACTTC
CSADPVSGVGETQYF
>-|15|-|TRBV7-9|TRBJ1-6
TGTGCCAGCAGTGATTCAGGCTCCTATAATTCACCCCTCCACTTT
CASSDSGSYNSPLHF
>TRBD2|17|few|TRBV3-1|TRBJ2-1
TGTGCCAGCAGCCAAGTCTATGTGGGACTAGCGGGGCATGAGCAGTTCTTC
CASSQVYVGLAGHEQFF
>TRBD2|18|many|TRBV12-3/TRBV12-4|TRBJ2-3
TGTGCCAGCAGTTTCGAGGGACTAGCGGCGGGGGGCACAGATACGCAGTATTTT
CASSFEGLAAGGTDTQYF
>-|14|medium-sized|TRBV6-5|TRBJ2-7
TGTGCCAGCAGTTACTACCCACGCTTCTACGAGCAGTACTTC
CASSYYPRFYEQYF
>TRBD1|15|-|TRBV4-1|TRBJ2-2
TGCGCCAGCAGCCAAGTGGACAGGGTCACCGGGGAGCTGTTTTTT
CASSQVDRVTGELFF